These T cell receptor beta chains were read from a single sample in a study of CD8 T cells in Susac syndrome. TCRdb reanalysed the immunoSEQ multiplex PCR reads using MiXCR and keeps one entry per CDR3 protein. Here the sample spans some 200,000 distinct CDR3 sequences, roughly 94% being singletons. The material sequenced was CD8+ T cells from PBMCs. These receptor sequences come from a human donor with Susac syndrome. Both conserved end residues are trimmed from each CDR3. Size is stated for part of the rows, as once, few or many counts, or as a class when the clone is expanded.

NA	TRBJ2-5	TRBV5-6	15	ASSVWSSGGIQETQY
NA	TRBJ2-1	TRBV4-2	13	ASSRISGGYNEQF
NA	TRBJ2-5	TRBV4-1	13	ASSQVVLRGETQY
NA	TRBJ2-2	TRBV30	12	ASTGRESTGELF
NA	TRBJ1-5	TRBV10-3	11	AIQGEGNQPQH
NA	TRBJ2-7	TRBV10-3	15	AISEAPQGSDSYEQY
NA	TRBJ1-5	TRBV6-6	12	ASRAGGGSQPQH
NA	TRBJ1-6	TRBV3-1	13	ASRREDLDNSPLH
few	TRBJ2-3	TRBV18	12	ASSPGGGTDTQY
NA	TRBJ2-3	TRBV18	12	ASSPTGPPDTQY
few	TRBJ1-6	TRBV7-9	12	ASSLVRGNSPLH
NA	TRBJ2-7	TRBV2	10	ASNQGLYEQY
NA	TRBJ2-3	TRBV15	15	ATSRDWGTLLGDTQY
NA	TRBJ2-7	TRBV3-1	15	ASSQDGKRDVFYEQY
NA	TRBJ2-1	TRBV5-1	9	ASSLGQGQF
NA	TRBJ1-1	TRBV6-5	12	ASRLKGANTEAF
NA	TRBJ2-2	TRBV29-1	13	SAESGTTNTGELF
NA	TRBJ2-3	TRBV27	12	ASRDGARTDTQY
once	TRBJ1-5	TRBV5-1	12	ASSLESEGQPQH
NA	TRBJ2-7	TRBV2	11	ASSEHGGHEQY
once	TRBJ2-5	TRBV4-1	15	ASSQETGTGMQETQY
NA	TRBJ2-1	TRBV5-1	10	ASSSQGSEQF
NA	TRBJ1-2	TRBV11-2	12	ASSLAPNLYGYT
once	TRBJ2-1	TRBV9	13	ASSVAAGEGNEQF
NA	TRBJ2-5	TRBV13	11	ASSSDREETQY
NA	TRBJ2-3	TRBV11-2	15	ASSLDQDPAVGDTQY
NA	TRBJ1-6	TRBV9	15	ASSVVAGGFDNSPLH
few	TRBJ2-1	TRBV7-9	10	ASSPPRNEQF
NA	TRBJ2-5	TRBV7-9	14	ASSSGSGKDRETQY
once	TRBJ2-2	TRBV10-2	11	ASTSRGTGELF
NA	TRBJ1-5	TRBV9	12	ASNSGNSNQPQH
NA	TRBJ2-4	TRBV9	11	ASSVGRGNIQY
few	TRBJ1-3	TRBV29-1	11	SVAGASGNTIY
NA	TRBJ1-4	TRBV5-6	12	ASSPWIQVEKLF
NA	TRBJ2-5	TRBV20-1	13	SARAALADQETQY
NA	TRBJ2-3	TRBV28	13	ASRRLAGVTDTQY
once	TRBJ2-1	TRBV12-3/TRBV12-4	14	ASSPSGGAMINEQF
NA	TRBJ2-2	TRBV11-2	11	ASSPGRTGELF
NA	TRBJ1-3	TRBV6-5	13	ASSLHINPGNTIY
once	TRBJ2-1	TRBV19	13	ASSMASSSYNEQF
NA	TRBJ2-2	TRBV14	13	ASSQERLAIGELF
NA	TRBJ1-2	TRBV2	10	ASSEARVGYT
NA	TRBJ2-3	TRBV13	13	ASSHKQGWSDTQY
once	TRBJ1-1	TRBV6-5	13	ASSYTGTGNTEAF
once	TRBJ1-2	TRBV28	13	ASSLFRTRIYGYT
NA	TRBJ2-3	TRBV13	10	ASSLSPDTQY